One sample yielded the 7 T cell receptor beta chains listed below, sequenced in a study of cytomegalovirus exposure and HLA in healthy donors. PCR was performed using 60 Vbeta and 13 Jbeta primers. The data were produced by immunoSEQ multiplex PCR, yet TCRdb's version contains in-frame clones alone and is incomplete. The sample records over 50,000 clones, approximately 80% being singletons. Sequences were obtained from PBMCs. These receptors all come from a man between 35 and 55 years old in good health and CMV-seronegative.

The CDR3 sequence: CASSLRGRDQPQHF. The CDR3 nucleotides read TGTGCCAGCAGCTTGAGGGGGCGAGACCAGCCCCAGCATTTT. V is TRBV5-8 and J is TRBJ1-5; 7 nucleotides line up with TRBD1. Trimming at V came to 1 base and at J to 7 bases, leaving 5 bases not matched to a gene. The CDR3 spans 14 residues. CDR1 and CDR2 from the germline V gene are SGHTS and YDEGEE. Complete variable domain (other parts from reference TRBV5-8 and TRBJ1-5): EAGVTQSPTHLIKTRGQQATLRCSPISGHTSVYWYQQALGLGLQFLLWYDEGEERNRGNFPPRFSGRQFPNYSSELNVNALELEDSALYLCASSLRGRDQPQHFGDGTRLSIL.

The genes are TRBV6-5 and TRBJ1-2; 7 bases are a match to TRBD1. This CDR3 contains 15 residues. The V segment lost 5 bases and the J segment 1 base; nucleotides outside the gene matches: 7. The germline V gene encodes CDR1 MNHEY and CDR2 SVGAGI. CDR3 DNA: TGTGCCAGCAGTCCTACAGGGGCCGTTAACTATGGCTACACCTTC. This translates into CASSPTGAVNYGYTF.

This clone was recorded once. The CDR3 DNA reads TGTGCCAGCTCACCATCTCGGATTAGAGGTCCCTACGAGCAGTACGTC. The encoded protein is CASSPSRIRGPYEQYV. V gene TRBV18 combines with J gene TRBJ2-7; D unresolved. Trimming pared 2 bases from V and 2 bases from J, leaving 16 bases between. There are 16 residues in the CDR3. Germline V gene sequence: CDR1 KGHSH, CDR2 LQKENI.

The rearrangement joins TRBV6-6 to TRBJ1-1, with 8 bases matching TRBD1. This CDR3 spans 15 amino acids. The V and J ends lost 4 bases and 3 bases, in that order; junction bases with no gene match: 7. Germline V gene lookup returns CDR1 MNHNY and CDR2 SVGAGI (reference sequence). CDR3 in amino acids: CASSSRPGQDTEAFF. The CDR3 DNA reads TGTGCCAGCAGTTCCCGCCCGGGACAGGACACTGAAGCTTTCTTT.

This chain connects TRBV4-3 to TRBJ2-5; possible D gene TRBD1, 5 bases. Trimming took off 5 bases at V and 2 bases at J, with 9 bases between the two ends. CDR1 and CDR2 from the germline V gene are LGHNA and YSLEER. There are 13 residues in the CDR3. CDR3 nucleotides: TGCGCCAGCAGCACGACAGTACAAGAGACCCAGTACTTC. It translates to CASSTTVQETQYF.

V gene TRBV11-2 combines with J gene TRBJ1-5; D is uncertain. The V end was cut by 5 bases, the J end by 7 bases, with 15 bases between. This CDR3 has 14 residues. Germline V gene sequence: CDR1 SGHAT, CDR2 FQNNGV. The CDR3 bases are TGTGCCAGCAGCCCCACAGTAAGTGGGCAGCCCCAGCATTTT. It encodes CASSPTVSGQPQHF. Full variable domain (missing parts from reference TRBV11-2 and TRBJ1-5): EAGVAQSPRYKIIEKRQSVAFWCNPISGHATLYWYQQILGQGPKLLIQFQNNGVVDDSQLPKDRFSAERLKGVDSTLKIQPAKLEDSAVYLCASSPTVSGQPQHFGDGTRLSIL.

This CDR3 reads CASSTGTGSYEQYF. Written as DNA, the CDR3 is TGTGCCAGTAGTACCGGGACAGGGTCCTACGAGCAGTACTTC. This chain links TRBV19 with TRBJ2-7; 9 nucleotides align to TRBD1. Germline trimming cut 4 bases from V and 1 base from J; bases unmatched to any gene: 2. CDR3 length: 14 residues. The germline CDR1 and CDR2 sequences are LNHDA and SQIVND (reference sequence).